This T cell receptor beta chain was recovered during a study of blood T cell repertoires in COVID-19. Study-wide background: Material from acute and convalescent COVID-19 was sourced from the United States, Italy and Spain. In each case, the material was cDNA or gDNA derived from T cells, B-cell-depleted T cells, or PBMCs.

Authors' methods: Estimates of nucleated cell counts were drawn from the amplification of reference gene primers. Sequencing was performed with immunoSEQ multiplex PCR; in TCRdb, only in-frame clones are kept and a portion is missing. From that table come the V and J calls and clone size; the DNA was used to work out D and trimming. Among about 340,000 clones listed, 65% to 90% were seen once. The germline V and J ends were trimmed by 2 bases and 10 bases, with 9 bases remaining between them. CDR3 length: 13 amino acids. CDR1 is SGHDN, CDR2 FVKESK, per germline. One Seattle source followed patients from active infection through their disease course.

Sample: peripheral blood. The receptor comes from a woman aged 60-70 years with COVID-19, enrolled during active disease. V gene TRBV14 combines with J gene TRBJ1-6; D not certain. CDR3 DNA sequence: TGTGCCAGCAGCCAACCCGGTCTGTCACCCCTCCACTTT. Amino acid sequence: CASSQPGLSPLHF.